This TCR beta chain stems from a study of shared clonotypes between healthy human individuals. Study-level results: When naive CD4 clonotypes were compared across a few donors, roughly 4.9% were shared.

Trimming pared 0 bases from V and 4 bases from J, leaving 9 bases between. This CDR3 comprises 14 residues. Germline V lookup: CDR1 MGHRA, CDR2 YSYEKL. With respect to this clone: Its antigen is as yet unknown.

It was CD45RO-negative cells, positively selected for CCR7, that made up naive CD8 cells, with terminally differentiated effector memory CD45RA+ cells excluded. Donors included only healthy HIV-negative adults lacking recent acute infections or vaccinations. It was across several immunoSEQ plates that each subset's genomic DNA was evenly split. The repertoire was sequenced with immunoSEQ multiplex PCR; TCRdb's copy has only in-frame clones and lacks some. The sample consists of some 2 million clones, around 96% of them appearing once. The rearrangement joins TRBV4-1 to TRBJ1-2; a possible D gene is TRBD1 (5 bases). Sequencing used naive CD8+ T cells sorted from blood. The clonotype originates from a young man in good health. In nucleotides, the CDR3 is TGCGCCAGCAGCCAAGATGAGGGGACCTATGGCTACACCTTC. Its protein product is CASSQDEGTYGYTF.